This T cell receptor beta chain was sequenced during a study of CD8 T cells in ankylosing spondylitis. Study observations and caveats: Researchers report that disease-linked clones proved CD8+ and relatively rare in peripheral blood. In reactive arthritis synovial fluid and blood, some motif variants had been reported before.

5'-RACE, quantitative and with molecular barcodes, yielded the TCR beta libraries. One entry per CDR3 protein results from TCRdb running MiXCR on the 5' RACE reads. The table includes under 250,000 distinct CDR3 sequences, approximately 30% detected once. A note on this clonotype: Its antigen remains unidentified.

The CDR3 covers 14 residues. The germline V gene has CDR1 DFQATT and CDR2 SNEGSKA (reference sequence). V lost 2 bases to trimming and J lost 6 bases; unmatched junction nucleotides: 10. Sequencing was performed on blood, either unsorted or a sorted T cell fraction (not recorded which). This receptor was identified in a male donor with ankylosing spondylitis or in good health (not recorded which). The genes are TRBV20-1 and TRBJ2-7, with TRBD1 matching over 7 bases. The CDR3 DNA reads TGCAGTGCTAGACCCCGGGACAGTTGGCGCGAGCAGTACTTC. Its translation is CSARPRDSWREQYF.